Listed below are T cell receptor beta chains from one sample, sequenced in a study of CD8 T cells in Susac syndrome. TCRdb called the immunoSEQ multiplex PCR reads again in MiXCR, with one record for every CDR3 protein. The sample lists over 130,000 distinct CDR3 sequences, 95% occurring once. Sequenced: CD4+ T cells from PBMCs. The receptors here all came from a human donor with multiple sclerosis. Both conserved end residues are part of each CDR3. D genes are given only for firm matches. Rows give clone size only sometimes, using once, few, many, or a class for an expanded clone.

>TRBJ2-7|16|NA|NA|TRBV20-1
TGCAGTGCTAGGGCTAGCATCTCAGGGCACTCCTACGAGCAGTACTTC
CSARASISGHSYEQYF
>TRBJ2-1|12|NA|NA|TRBV20-1
TGCAGTGTTACCAGACAGCTCAATGAGCAGTTCTTC
CSVTRQLNEQFF
>TRBJ2-7|14|NA|NA|TRBV12-3/TRBV12-4
TGTGCCAGCAAGCACACAGGAGAACTCTACGAGCAGTACTTC
CASKHTGELYEQYF
>TRBJ2-1|17|NA|once|TRBV28
TGTGCCAGCAGTTCCCGAGAGGGCAGAAGCTCCTACAATGAGCAGTTCTTC
CASSSREGRSSYNEQFF
>TRBJ2-5|17|NA|NA|TRBV19
TGTGCCAGTAGTCCGCTCGGGGTTGTTGGTAGCCAAGAGACCCAGTACTTC
CASSPLGVVGSQETQYF
>TRBJ1-1|15|NA|NA|TRBV5-1
TGCGCCAGCAGCACCTGGGCAGGGATCATGACTGAAGCTTTCTTT
CASSTWAGIMTEAFF
>TRBJ1-2|13|NA|NA|TRBV3-1
TGTGCCAGCAGCCCGAGCAGGGTGTATGGCTACACCTTC
CASSPSRVYGYTF
>TRBJ1-1|14|NA|NA|TRBV7-9
TGTGCCAGCAGCGGACAATTCTCGAACACTGAAGCTTTCTTT
CASSGQFSNTEAFF
>TRBJ2-7|14|NA|NA|TRBV13
TGTGCCAGCAGCCGCACTAGGGAGGCCTACGAGCAGTACTTC
CASSRTREAYEQYF
>TRBJ2-1|14|TRBD1|once|TRBV20-1
TGCAGTGCTAGAAATGACAGGGGCTACAATGAGCAGTTCTTC
CSARNDRGYNEQFF
>TRBJ1-2|13|NA|once|TRBV7-9
TGTGCCAGCAGCCAAAGGGGGTCCCATGGCTACACCTTC
CASSQRGSHGYTF
>TRBJ2-5|15|TRBD1|once|TRBV3-1
TGTGCCAGCCTAGGCGGACAGGGGGCCAAAGAGACCCAGTACTTC
CASLGGQGAKETQYF
>TRBJ2-5|12|NA|few|TRBV20-1
TGCAGTGCTAGTGGCGCGGGAGAGACCCAGTACTTC
CSASGAGETQYF
>TRBJ2-4|13|NA|NA|TRBV20-1
TGCAGTGCTATATTCGACAGGTCCTACATTCAGTACTTC
CSAIFDRSYIQYF
>TRBJ2-5|15|NA|NA|TRBV6-6
TGTGCCAGCAGTTACCCGACCGAAGGGTTTTTGACCCAGTACTTC
CASSYPTEGFLTQYF
>TRBJ2-1|12|NA|NA|TRBV29-1
TGCAGCGTGGTGGGAAGGGGCGAGGGGCAGTTCTTC
CSVVGRGEGQFF
>TRBJ2-7|16|TRBD1|NA|TRBV6-2/TRBV6-3
TGTGCCAGCAGTCGGAACCCCAGGGGGCAACGGTACGAGCAGTACTTC
CASSRNPRGQRYEQYF
>TRBJ1-6|13|NA|NA|TRBV18
TGTGCCAGCTCTAGACGGGCAGATTCACCCCTCCACTTT
CASSRRADSPLHF
>TRBJ2-7|16|TRBD1|NA|TRBV28
TGTGCCAGCAGTTCCACCGGGACAGGGGTTAACTACGAGCAGTACTTC
CASSSTGTGVNYEQYF
>TRBJ2-3|17|TRBD2|NA|TRBV20-1
TGCAGTGCTCTGGACAAACGGGGACTAGCGCGGTCAGATACGCAGTATTTT
CSALDKRGLARSDTQYF
>TRBJ1-2|14|TRBD1|NA|TRBV3-1
TGTGCCAGCAGCCAAAGGGGGCGCGAAAATGGCTACACCTTC
CASSQRGRENGYTF
>TRBJ2-1|13|NA|few|TRBV3-1
TGTGCCAGCAGCCAAGAGGGCCGGGGTGAGCAGTTCTTC
CASSQEGRGEQFF
>TRBJ1-6|15|NA|few|TRBV6-2/TRBV6-3
TGTGCCAGCACCCACGGGGCCTCCTCCGGATCACCCCTCCACTTT
CASTHGASSGSPLHF
>TRBJ2-5|14|NA|NA|TRBV24-1
TGTGCCACCAGTGACCCCGGAATCCAAGAGACCCAGTACTTC
CATSDPGIQETQYF
>TRBJ2-5|15|NA|once|TRBV3-1
TGTGCCAGCAGCCAAGATATTAGGAGTCGGGAGACCCAGTACTTC
CASSQDIRSRETQYF
>TRBJ1-1|15|NA|NA|TRBV7-8
TGTGCCAGCAGCTTAGCGGGGGGAGGTGGCACTGAAGCTTTCTTT
CASSLAGGGGTEAFF
>TRBJ2-2|13|NA|once|TRBV7-9
TGTGCCAGCAGCCCGACGTTCACCGGGGAGCTGTTTTTT
CASSPTFTGELFF